This TCR beta chain stems from a study of blood T cell repertoires in COVID-19. Study context: Collection of acute and convalescent COVID-19 samples took place in the United States, Italy and Spain. Nucleic acid was either cDNA or gDNA, and it came from T cells, B-cell-depleted T cells, or PBMCs.

Only one count was recorded for this clone. The CDR3 consists of 17 residues. The germline gives CDR1 SGDLS, CDR2 YYNGEE. Losses at the gene ends were 4 bases for V and 0 bases for J; bases not matched to a gene: 7. Assay: immunoSEQ multiplex PCR; the TCRdb copy retains only in-frame clones and omits some. This table has approximately 100,000 clones, 85% to 95% appearing once. This rearrangement joins TRBV9 to TRBJ2-1, with TRBD2 matching 10 bases. The clonotype comes from a man aged 50 or older with active COVID-19. Material: peripheral blood. In DNA, the CDR3 is TGTGCCAGCAGCAAAGGGACTAGCGCGAGCTCCTACAATGAGCAGTTCTTC. Protein sequence: CASSKGTSASSYNEQFF.